This TCR beta chain was captured in a study of beta chain features in type 1 diabetes (dated by TCRdb to the late 2010s). In terms of the full investigation: Mean age, gender distribution, total cell number and subset yield were not different between patients and healthy donors. Across all samples, some 100,000,000 sorted cells were examined, and cell number per subset correlated strongly with RNA yield. In the study, recently diagnosed type 1 diabetes patients and matched healthy donors were compared on the TCRB repertoires of their sorted circulating CD4+ T cell subsets. Whereas all 30 or so donors provided naive and central memory subsets, regulatory and stem cell-like memory subsets were isolated from just 8 patients and about eight healthy donors. The full study reports these points: Only small numbers of individuals were included in the HLA sub-analyses, which left unresolved whether HLA type had any influence on TCRB rearrangement. At VDJ recombination sites, patients with type 1 diabetes made fewer insertions and deleted more nucleotides, a pattern implying thymic rearrangement abnormalities. The naive, central memory and regulatory TCRB repertoires appeared to resemble one another more closely among patients than among healthy donors. Type 1 diabetes patients showed a moderate but significant shortening of TCRB CDR3 length in all four CD4+ subsets. Because cDNA was sequenced instead of genomic DNA, highly expressing activated cells could be over-represented, though the groups showed no difference in activation or CD3 levels. Shorter templates might have been favored by PCR, but patient and control samples were amplified and corrected together, so both groups would have been affected equally by any skew.

The entire isolated RNA was reverse transcribed using the High Capacity cDNA Reverse Transcription Kit, and thus expressed TCRB transcripts were sequenced. Deep immunoSEQ sequencing was applied to naive, central memory and regulatory T cell samples, giving an average of roughly 3.5 million total reads per sample. Sorted cells were lysed in RLT buffer, and RNA was extracted using DNase-treated RNeasy Micro or Mini kits according to cell number. Each cell subset was processed on its own to prevent cross-contamination, while patient and healthy donor samples were processed together. The immunoSEQ multiplex PCR was used to amplify TCRB sequences from cDNA, yielding 87-bp fragments that span the CDR3 region. Amplicons were sequenced on the Illumina HiSeq platform. The authors processed their data as follows. PCR bias was computationally corrected using synthetic template baselines, reads within Hamming distance 2 were collapsed, and singletons that could not be merged were discarded. Reads were aligned against IMGT to assign V, D and J genes, CDR3 length and insertions or deletions at six rearrangement sites. Within each subset, clonotype counts were normalized to sorted cell number, after which true diversity and Gini coefficients were computed with the tcR R package. Repertoire sharing was quantified using the overlap coefficient calculated on TCRB nucleotide sequences. This immuneACCESS table, as held by TCRdb, lists in-frame sequences with V and J called but not all clones. Of the missing ones, under half trace to an unresolved V gene in checked studies; the others have no known cause. V, J and clone size were drawn from that table, and D and trimming were deduced from the DNA. This sample holds under 300,000 clones; roughly 8% were observed only once. The ten largest clones take up approximately 0.93% of the sample.

The CDR3 runs 14 amino acids, cysteine and phenylalanine included. The CDR3 DNA has 42 bases and is translated from base 1. Reading the germline V gene (reference sequence) gives CDR1 SEHNR and CDR2 FQNEAQ. V lost 0 bases and J lost 2 bases; the stretch between them is 5 bases long. This clone was counted at least ten times. Its antigen is unknown. The sample holds no much larger clone one base away, and base qualities are not on file. A single peripheral blood draw of around 120 mL on average was collected from each donor into heparinised tubes. A BD FACSAria II and a panel including CD45RO, CCR7, CD25, CD127, CD95 and CD27 were used to sort naive, central memory, regulatory and stem cell-like memory CD4+ T cells. A purity above 95% was achieved for all sorted populations. PBMCs were isolated immediately by Lymphoprep density gradient centrifugation and stained directly without culture. To minimize batch effects, samples were stained and sorted in pairs, one healthy donor with one patient per experiment.

The sequence joins TRBV7-9 to TRBJ1-3, with the D segment identity uncertain. The sequence was collected from a woman in her late teens or twenties in good health. The source material was central memory CD4+ T cells from blood. The base sequence is TGTGCCAGCAGCTTAGCAGGGACTGGAAACACCATATATTTT. Translated, this is CASSLAGTGNTIYF.